This T cell receptor beta chain was retrieved from a study of blood T cell repertoires in COVID-19. The wider study: There were acute and convalescent COVID-19 samples, and they came from the United States, Italy and Spain.

Clones were read by immunoSEQ multiplex PCR, and TCRdb kept only the in-frame ones, dropping some. The sample holds under 80,000 clones, over 65% seen once. CDR3 length: 13 residues. V was trimmed by 8 bases and J by 5 bases, leaving 15 bases between them. Germline assignment: CDR1 MNHEY and CDR2 SMNVEV (reference sequence). Sequencing input: peripheral blood. This TCR came from a man of 80 years or more with active or convalescent COVID-19. The chain uses TRBV27 and TRBJ2-5, with TRBD2 as a possible D gene (7 bases). In nucleotides, the CDR3 is TGTGCCAGCGGAGGGGGAGGGGCTGAGACCCAGTACTTC. This codes for CASGGGGAETQYF.